This T cell receptor (beta chain) originates from a study of technical replicates of blood from four donors. V lost 4 bases and J lost 2, with 10 bases in between. The CDR3 runs 13 residues. Germline CDR1 is SGHNT and CDR2 is YYREEE (reference sequence). Libraries were prepared by immunoSEQ multiplex PCR; TCRdb keeps only in-frame clonotypes and omits some of them. The profile shows some 49,000 clones, about 93% of them singletons. J is TRBJ2-7 and V is TRBV5-4; the D gene is possibly TRBD1 (5 bases). This TCR came from a human donor in good health. Some clones in this sample may be carry-over from other donors' samples. The source material was PBMCs. CDR3 protein: CASSIQGTYEQYF. The CDR3 DNA sequence: TGTGCCAGCAGCATTCAGGGCACCTACGAGCAGTACTTC.